This TCR beta chain was sequenced for a study of T cell responses to AZD1222 COVID-19 vaccine. Findings and caveats of the study: Donors skewed white British and female; clonal diversity was possibly underestimated. Regions 160-218 and 743-854 dominated among vaccine-associated CD4 TCRs spanning spike. Reportedly, nearly half the spike-specific TCRs target unmutated variant regions. Of the AZD1222 recipients, only six or seven were seropositive at baseline.

Repertoires were generated with immunoSEQ multiplex PCR, while TCRdb's copy carries only in-frame clones and drops some. The sample has under 200,000 clones, roughly 90% seen once. As concerns this clone: The target antigen is unknown.

Germline CDR1 and CDR2: SEHNR and FQNEAQ (reference sequence). V was clipped by 2 bases and J by 8 bases, with 9 bases between them. The CDR3 covers 12 residues. Here the sequenced sample was peripheral blood, taken on day 0 of AZD1222 vaccination. The rearrangement links TRBV7-9 to TRBJ1-1; D gene uncertain. This receptor was taken from an adult in good health. In DNA form, the CDR3 reads TGTGCCAGCAGCTTATTCGGGCAGGAAGCTTTCTTT. Translated, it gives CASSLFGQEAFF.